The 14 T cell receptor beta chains below come from one sample, sequenced in a study of metastatic and nonmetastatic thyroid tumors. Treatment of any kind had been given to no patient before thyroid surgery. From the PCR reads, TCRdb re-called clones with MiXCR. The table has about 38,000 clones, about 26% seen once. The specimen was blood. The receptors derive from a male donor with papillary thyroid cancer or a benign thyroid nodule (not recorded which). Some clones in this sample may be carry-over from other donors' samples.

This sequence joins TRBV7-3 and TRBJ2-7; D perhaps matches TRBD2 (6 bases). The length of the CDR3 is 13 residues. Germline assignment: CDR1 SGHTA and CDR2 FQGTGA. V lost 3 bases, J lost 6 bases, and 12 bases lay in between. The CDR3 loop reads CASSLGGRGEQYF. CDR3 sequence (DNA): TGTGCCAGCAGCTTGGGGGGAAGGGGCGAGCAGTACTTC.

This clone was counted ten times or more. CDR3 residues: CASSIELDYNEQFF. The CDR3 DNA reads as TGTGCCAGTAGTATAGAACTAGACTACAATGAGCAGTTCTTC. The chain combines TRBV19 with TRBJ2-1, with a weak D call TRBD2 (5 bases). The CDR3 is made up of 14 amino acids. Germline V CDR1 and CDR2: LNHDA, SQIVND (reference sequence). The V end was cut by 0 bases, the J end by 3 bases, with 6 bases between.

Sample share makes this clone medium-sized. V gene TRBV28 combines with J gene TRBJ2-3, with TRBD2 matching over 12 bases. After removal of 6 bases from V and 6 bases from J, the junction contained 10 bases not matched to a gene. This CDR3 is 16 amino acids long. Germline values: CDR1 MDHEN, CDR2 SYDVKM. CDR3 in amino acids: CASSKGTSGYRDTQYF. The CDR3 nucleotides are TGTGCCAGCAGCAAAGGGACTAGCGGGTATCGGGATACGCAGTATTTT.

In its sample, this clone was seen a few times. The V call is TRBV20-1, the J call TRBJ2-1; TRBD1 aligns across 10 bases. V trimming: 6 bases; J trimming: 0 bases; junction bases outside the gene matches: 5. CDR3 length equals 15 residues. Per germline, CDR1 DFQATT and CDR2 SNEGSKA (reference sequence). DNA for the CDR3: TGCAGTGCCAGCAGGACAGGGGGCTCCTACAATGAGCAGTTCTTC. It codes for CSASRTGGSYNEQFF.

This clone appeared many times. The rearrangement uses TRBV20-1 and TRBJ2-7; TRBD2 matches 14 bases. Germline CDR1 and CDR2: DFQATT and SNEGSKA (reference sequence). V trimming: 5 bases; J trimming: 3 bases; junction bases outside the gene matches: 12. This CDR3 has 17 residues. The CDR3 nucleotides read TGCAGTGCTCCAAATCCCGGGACTAGCGGGAGTGTCTACGAGCAGTACTTC. Its protein is CSAPNPGTSGSVYEQYF.

The chain joins TRBV20-1 to TRBJ2-5; D not resolved. The V and J ends lost 6 bases and 7 bases respectively, with 24 bases between them. The CDR3 length is 15 residues. CDR1 and CDR2 from the germline V gene are DFQATT and SNEGSKA (reference sequence). The CDR3: CSAPKVGPERWTQYF. For the CDR3, the DNA is TGCAGTGCCCCGAAGGTAGGCCCCGAAAGGTGGACCCAGTACTTC.

Ten or more counts support this clone. Within the sample, other DNA sequences also encode this same CDR3. The rearrangement uses TRBV28 and TRBJ1-1; 8 bases align to TRBD1. V lost 7 bases, J lost 3 bases, and 10 bases stayed unmatched. CDR1 is MDHEN, CDR2 SYDVKM, per germline. The CDR3 is 15 residues long. CDR3 region: CASISAGGEDTEAFF. The DNA of the CDR3 is TGTGCCAGCATCTCAGCAGGGGGCGAAGACACTGAAGCTTTCTTT.

This clone was recorded many times. V gene TRBV5-1 combines with J gene TRBJ2-3; no clear D. V lost 5 bases and J lost 3, with 10 bases in between. The CDR3 covers 13 residues. Germline-derived CDR1 and CDR2 are SGHRS and YFSETQ. CDR3 sequence: CASRDGNTDTQYF. In DNA, the CDR3 is TGCGCCAGCAGAGACGGAAATACAGATACGCAGTATTTT.

The chain couples TRBV20-1 to TRBJ2-7, with 8 positions matching TRBD1. CDR1 is DFQATT and CDR2 is SNEGSKA in the germline V gene (reference sequence). CDR3 length: 15 amino acids. After removal of 5 bases from V and 2 bases from J, the junction contained 11 bases not matched to a gene. In DNA form, the CDR3 reads TGCAGTGCTTCCCCTCGGGACAGGATAACCTACGAGCAGTACTTC. This encodes CSASPRDRITYEQYF.

This clone showed up many times. The CDR3 region is CASSSAENTGELFF. In DNA, the CDR3 is TGCGCCAGCAGCTCAGCGGAGAACACCGGGGAGCTGTTTTTT. The chain recombines TRBV5-1 with TRBJ2-2; D is perhaps TRBD2 (5 bases). CDR3 length equals 14 residues. Germline V CDR1 and CDR2: SGHRS, YFSETQ. Trimming shortened V by 3 bases and J by 1 base, and 7 bases separated the two germline ends.

The V gene is TRBV10-2, the J gene TRBJ2-1; the match to TRBD2 covers 13 bases. This CDR3 comprises 17 residues. Germline V gene sequence: CDR1 WSHSY, CDR2 SAAADI. V was pared by 7 bases and J by 0 bases, with 6 bases of the junction left unmatched. CDR3: CASNPRTSGSSYNEQFF. The CDR3 bases are TGCGCCAGCAATCCCAGGACTAGCGGGAGCTCCTACAATGAGCAGTTCTTC.

By its share, this clone is medium-sized. J is TRBJ1-3 and V is TRBV5-1; D is undetermined. Looked up from germline, CDR1 is SGHRS and CDR2 is YFSETQ. Trimming shortened V by 0 bases and J by 1 base, and 11 bases separated the two germline ends. The CDR3 contains 16 residues. The CDR3: CASSLVGLISGNTIYF. Here the CDR3 DNA reads TGCGCCAGCAGCTTGGTAGGGTTGATTTCTGGAAACACCATATATTTT. Full variable domain (remainder filled in from reference TRBV5-1 and TRBJ1-3): KAGVTQTPRYLIKTRGQQVTLSCSPISGHRSVSWYQQTPGQGLQFLFEYFSETQRNKGNFPGRFSGRQFSNSRSEMNVSTLELGDSALYLCASSLVGLISGNTIYFGEGSWLTVV.

About this clone: A clone one base away is much larger, so this may be a read error. The same CDR3 is also encoded by other DNA sequences in this sample. This chain uses TRBV7-3 with TRBJ1-1; TRBD1 agrees at 8 bases. CDR3 size: 13 residues. The V gene's germline CDR1 is SGHTA and CDR2 FQGTGA. The CDR3 loop reads CASSGQGRTEAFF. Here the CDR3 DNA reads TGTGCCAGCAGTGGACAGGGACGGACTGAAGCCTTCTTT.

This clone showed up many times. CDR3 sequence: CASSLNQGGEKLFF. The CDR3, as DNA: TGTGCCAGCAGCTTAAATCAGGGCGGTGAAAAACTGTTTTTT. The chain joins TRBV7-8 to TRBJ1-4, with a possible D match to TRBD1 (5 bases). CDR1 and CDR2 from the germline V gene are SGHVS and FQNEAQ. Trimming removed 2 bases at V and 7 bases at J, with 11 bases between. This CDR3 region has 14 residues.